This is a list of T cell receptor beta chains from one sample in a study of T cells in Graves' hyperthyroidism and ophthalmopathy. TCRdb itself ran the multiplex PCR reads through MiXCR, one entry per CDR3 protein. The sample shows 650,000 to 750,000 distinct CDR3 sequences, 12% to 15% of them seen only once. Sequencing was carried out using blood. The receptors were gathered from a woman between 18 and 29 years old with Graves' hyperthyroidism. Each CDR3 is given with its conserved first and last residue. Each record gives: V gene, CDR3 length, clone size, J gene, D gene, CDR3 DNA, CDR3 protein. The D gene is left open where the match is weak. Expanded clones are given a class, and other clones once, few, many or no size at all.

V gene: TRBV7-9; CDR3 length: 15; clone size: NA; J gene: TRBJ2-5; D gene: NA; CDR3 DNA: TGTGCCAGCAGCTCCCCACCCTCGCCACAAGAGACCCAGTACTTC; CDR3 protein: CASSSPPSPQETQYF
V gene: TRBV5-1; CDR3 length: 20; clone size: few; J gene: TRBJ2-1; D gene: TRBD2; CDR3 DNA: TGCGCCAGCAGCCCCATGTCGGGTAGCGGGAGAAGGGGCTCCTACAATGAGCAGTTCTTC; CDR3 protein: CASSPMSGSGRRGSYNEQFF
V gene: TRBV2; CDR3 length: 15; clone size: many; J gene: TRBJ2-1; D gene: NA; CDR3 DNA: TGTGCCAGCAGTGACAGGGGTTTACCCTACAATGAGCAGTTCTTC; CDR3 protein: CASSDRGLPYNEQFF
V gene: TRBV27; CDR3 length: 18; clone size: many; J gene: TRBJ1-1; D gene: NA; CDR3 DNA: TGTGCCAGCAGTTTATTAGGGGGGCGCGGAATTGGGCACACTGAAGCTTTCTTT; CDR3 protein: CASSLLGGRGIGHTEAFF
V gene: TRBV6-1; CDR3 length: 12; clone size: NA; J gene: TRBJ1-1; D gene: NA; CDR3 DNA: TGTGCCAGCAGCCATCGGGACACTGACGCTTTCTTT; CDR3 protein: CASSHRDTDAFF
V gene: TRBV11-3; CDR3 length: 13; clone size: many; J gene: TRBJ2-7; D gene: NA; CDR3 DNA: TGTGCCAGCAGCAACCTCTACAGGGACGAGCAGTACTTC; CDR3 protein: CASSNLYRDEQYF
V gene: TRBV29-1; CDR3 length: 10; clone size: NA; J gene: TRBJ1-2; D gene: NA; CDR3 DNA: TGCAGCGTCTTGAGTTTCGGCTACACCTTC; CDR3 protein: CSVLSFGYTF
V gene: TRBV29-1; CDR3 length: 14; clone size: NA; J gene: TRBJ2-2; D gene: TRBD2; CDR3 DNA: TGCAGCGCACTAGCGGGAGGGTACACCGGGGAGCTGTTTTTT; CDR3 protein: CSALAGGYTGELFF
V gene: TRBV6-1; CDR3 length: 14; clone size: few; J gene: TRBJ2-7; D gene: NA; CDR3 DNA: TGTGCCAGCATCGCTACCGATCTCTCCTACGAGCAGTACTTC; CDR3 protein: CASIATDLSYEQYF
V gene: TRBV7-2; CDR3 length: 16; clone size: many; J gene: TRBJ2-3; D gene: TRBD2; CDR3 DNA: TGTGCCAGCAGCTTAAAATCGGGAGGGCCTCAAGATACGCAGTATTTT; CDR3 protein: CASSLKSGGPQDTQYF
V gene: TRBV2; CDR3 length: 13; clone size: NA; J gene: TRBJ1-5; D gene: TRBD1; CDR3 DNA: TGTGCCAGCAGCGGGACAGATAATCAGCCCCAGCATTTT; CDR3 protein: CASSGTDNQPQHF
V gene: TRBV6-2/TRBV6-3; CDR3 length: 15; clone size: NA; J gene: TRBJ2-7; D gene: NA; CDR3 DNA: TGTGCCAGCTGGGGGGAGAGGGCCAGCTCCTACGAGCAGTACTTC; CDR3 protein: CASWGERASSYEQYF
V gene: TRBV20-1; CDR3 length: 16; clone size: NA; J gene: TRBJ2-3; D gene: TRBD2; CDR3 DNA: TGCAGTGCTTCGGGACTAGCGGGCGCGAGCACAGATACGCAGTATTTT; CDR3 protein: CSASGLAGASTDTQYF
V gene: TRBV7-2; CDR3 length: 14; clone size: many; J gene: TRBJ2-1; D gene: NA; CDR3 DNA: TGTGCCAGCAGCTTAGAGTTCTGGGGAAATGAGCAGTTCTTC; CDR3 protein: CASSLEFWGNEQFF
V gene: TRBV2; CDR3 length: 14; clone size: many; J gene: TRBJ2-3; D gene: NA; CDR3 DNA: TGTGCCAGCATGACTAGTGCGCTTTTGGATACGCAGTATTTT; CDR3 protein: CASMTSALLDTQYF
V gene: TRBV27; CDR3 length: 16; clone size: few; J gene: TRBJ2-1; D gene: NA; CDR3 DNA: TGTGCCAGCAGCCCTACCGGTAGCGTTACCTACAATGAGCAGTTCTTC; CDR3 protein: CASSPTGSVTYNEQFF
V gene: TRBV7-8; CDR3 length: 17; clone size: NA; J gene: TRBJ2-7; D gene: TRBD2; CDR3 DNA: TGTGCCAGCAGCTTATCGCATCCGGGACTAACAACCTACGAGCAGTACTTC; CDR3 protein: CASSLSHPGLTTYEQYF
V gene: TRBV28; CDR3 length: 16; clone size: many; J gene: TRBJ1-5; D gene: NA; CDR3 DNA: TGTGCCAGCACCTTGGGGGGGGGCGCGAGCAATCAGCCCCAGCATTTT; CDR3 protein: CASTLGGGASNQPQHF
V gene: TRBV9; CDR3 length: 14; clone size: many; J gene: TRBJ1-2; D gene: NA; CDR3 DNA: TGTGCCAGCAGCGTGGGCGCCCTTAACTATGGCTACACCTTC; CDR3 protein: CASSVGALNYGYTF
V gene: TRBV27; CDR3 length: 16; clone size: many; J gene: TRBJ2-1; D gene: TRBD2; CDR3 DNA: TGTGCCAGCAGCCCCAACCTAGCGGTCTTCTACAATGAGCAGTTCTTC; CDR3 protein: CASSPNLAVFYNEQFF
V gene: TRBV7-6; CDR3 length: 15; clone size: many; J gene: TRBJ2-2; D gene: NA; CDR3 DNA: TGTGCCAGCAGCCTCTCTACCAGGGTCGATGGGGAGCTGTTTTTT; CDR3 protein: CASSLSTRVDGELFF
V gene: TRBV20-1; CDR3 length: 13; clone size: NA; J gene: TRBJ1-1; D gene: NA; CDR3 DNA: TGCAGCGCCGCGCCGGACCCGAACACTGAAGCTTTCTTT; CDR3 protein: CSAAPDPNTEAFF
V gene: TRBV2; CDR3 length: 13; clone size: many; J gene: TRBJ2-3; D gene: TRBD2; CDR3 DNA: TGTGCCGGTTGTCTAGCGGGCACAGATACGCAGTATTTT; CDR3 protein: CAGCLAGTDTQYF
V gene: TRBV28; CDR3 length: 14; clone size: many; J gene: TRBJ2-5; D gene: TRBD2; CDR3 DNA: TGTGCCAGCAGTTCGGGGGGGAGGCAAGAGACCCAGTACTTC; CDR3 protein: CASSSGGRQETQYF
V gene: TRBV12-3/TRBV12-4; CDR3 length: 15; clone size: many; J gene: TRBJ1-2; D gene: TRBD1; CDR3 DNA: TGTGCCAGCAGCCGACAGGGGGCTCGCCTCTATGGCTACACCTTC; CDR3 protein: CASSRQGARLYGYTF
V gene: TRBV20-1; CDR3 length: 13; clone size: few; J gene: TRBJ1-6; D gene: NA; CDR3 DNA: TGCAGTGCTAGTTTAGGGCCCTATTCACCCCTCCACTTT; CDR3 protein: CSASLGPYSPLHF
V gene: TRBV29-1; CDR3 length: 15; clone size: many; J gene: TRBJ1-1; D gene: NA; CDR3 DNA: TGCAGCGTTGCGCTTGAGCCCCGAGGGGCTACTGAAGCTTTCTTT; CDR3 protein: CSVALEPRGATEAFF
V gene: TRBV2; CDR3 length: 16; clone size: many; J gene: TRBJ2-5; D gene: TRBD1; CDR3 DNA: TGTGCCAGCAGTGAAGGGACAGGGGAGGACGGGGAGACCCAGTACTTC; CDR3 protein: CASSEGTGEDGETQYF
V gene: TRBV12-3/TRBV12-4; CDR3 length: 15; clone size: NA; J gene: TRBJ2-5; D gene: TRBD2; CDR3 DNA: TGTGCCAGCAGCCGCGGGACTAGCGTGTCAGAGACCCAGTACTTC; CDR3 protein: CASSRGTSVSETQYF
V gene: TRBV30; CDR3 length: 11; clone size: many; J gene: TRBJ2-7; D gene: NA; CDR3 DNA: TGTGCCTGGGGAAAAGCCTACGAGCAGTACTTC; CDR3 protein: CAWGKAYEQYF
V gene: TRBV7-3; CDR3 length: 13; clone size: NA; J gene: TRBJ2-3; D gene: NA; CDR3 DNA: TGTGCCAGCAGCTTAATTCCGGCAGATACGCAGTATTTT; CDR3 protein: CASSLIPADTQYF
V gene: TRBV19; CDR3 length: 14; clone size: NA; J gene: TRBJ2-2; D gene: NA; CDR3 DNA: TGTGCCAGTAGACCAGGGACCGGAGCCGGGGAGCTGTTTTTT; CDR3 protein: CASRPGTGAGELFF
V gene: TRBV5-7; CDR3 length: 17; clone size: many; J gene: TRBJ2-5; D gene: TRBD2; CDR3 DNA: TGTGCCAGCAGCTTGGTAGGACTAGCGGGAGGGTCGGAGACCCAGTACTTC; CDR3 protein: CASSLVGLAGGSETQYF
V gene: TRBV3-1; CDR3 length: 19; clone size: few; J gene: TRBJ1-3; D gene: NA; CDR3 DNA: TGTGCCAGCAGCCAAGATCGAAGGGACGGCTCAATACTTCGAAACACCATATATTTT; CDR3 protein: CASSQDRRDGSILRNTIYF
V gene: TRBV6-1; CDR3 length: 14; clone size: many; J gene: TRBJ1-2; D gene: TRBD1; CDR3 DNA: TGTGCCAGCAGGAGGACAGGGGTGGACTATGGCTACACCTTC; CDR3 protein: CASRRTGVDYGYTF
V gene: TRBV29-1; CDR3 length: 14; clone size: many; J gene: TRBJ2-1; D gene: NA; CDR3 DNA: TGCAGCGTCAGACAGGCCCCGGCCTACAATGAGCAGTTCTTC; CDR3 protein: CSVRQAPAYNEQFF
V gene: TRBV27; CDR3 length: 14; clone size: many; J gene: TRBJ2-7; D gene: NA; CDR3 DNA: TGTGCCAGCCGCCCGGAGGCATTCTCCTACGAGCAGTACTTC; CDR3 protein: CASRPEAFSYEQYF
V gene: TRBV3-1; CDR3 length: 16; clone size: many; J gene: TRBJ2-5; D gene: TRBD1; CDR3 DNA: TGTGCCAGCAGCCAAGGGACAGGGGGAACGTTAGAGACCCAGTACTTC; CDR3 protein: CASSQGTGGTLETQYF
V gene: TRBV27; CDR3 length: 18; clone size: NA; J gene: TRBJ1-5; D gene: TRBD1; CDR3 DNA: TGTGCCAGCAGTCCCCGAGGGCTTGGACAGGGAGGCAATCAGCCCCAGCATTTT; CDR3 protein: CASSPRGLGQGGNQPQHF
V gene: TRBV30; CDR3 length: 14; clone size: few; J gene: TRBJ2-6; D gene: TRBD2; CDR3 DNA: TGTGCCTGGAGCTTACCCCGCGGGGGCAACGTCCTGACTTTC; CDR3 protein: CAWSLPRGGNVLTF
V gene: TRBV18; CDR3 length: 14; clone size: many; J gene: TRBJ1-1; D gene: TRBD1; CDR3 DNA: TGTGCCAGCTCACCCGGGACAGTGAACACTGAAGCTTTCTTT; CDR3 protein: CASSPGTVNTEAFF
V gene: TRBV3-1; CDR3 length: 15; clone size: NA; J gene: TRBJ1-2; D gene: TRBD1; CDR3 DNA: TGTGCCAGCAGCCAAGATCCAGGGGACAGGGCGGACTACACCTTC; CDR3 protein: CASSQDPGDRADYTF
V gene: TRBV6-1; CDR3 length: 14; clone size: many; J gene: TRBJ2-7; D gene: TRBD1; CDR3 DNA: TGTGCCAGCAATAGGGACAGAACCTCCTACGAGCAGTACTTC; CDR3 protein: CASNRDRTSYEQYF
V gene: TRBV20-1; CDR3 length: 16; clone size: few; J gene: TRBJ1-6; D gene: NA; CDR3 DNA: TGCAGTGCTAGAGATCTTGGTTGGGCCGCGGTTTCGCGCCTCCACTTT; CDR3 protein: CSARDLGWAAVSRLHF
V gene: TRBV29-1; CDR3 length: 14; clone size: many; J gene: TRBJ2-1; D gene: TRBD1; CDR3 DNA: TGCAGCGTTCTACCGGGACAGGGTTACAATGAGCAGTTCTTC; CDR3 protein: CSVLPGQGYNEQFF